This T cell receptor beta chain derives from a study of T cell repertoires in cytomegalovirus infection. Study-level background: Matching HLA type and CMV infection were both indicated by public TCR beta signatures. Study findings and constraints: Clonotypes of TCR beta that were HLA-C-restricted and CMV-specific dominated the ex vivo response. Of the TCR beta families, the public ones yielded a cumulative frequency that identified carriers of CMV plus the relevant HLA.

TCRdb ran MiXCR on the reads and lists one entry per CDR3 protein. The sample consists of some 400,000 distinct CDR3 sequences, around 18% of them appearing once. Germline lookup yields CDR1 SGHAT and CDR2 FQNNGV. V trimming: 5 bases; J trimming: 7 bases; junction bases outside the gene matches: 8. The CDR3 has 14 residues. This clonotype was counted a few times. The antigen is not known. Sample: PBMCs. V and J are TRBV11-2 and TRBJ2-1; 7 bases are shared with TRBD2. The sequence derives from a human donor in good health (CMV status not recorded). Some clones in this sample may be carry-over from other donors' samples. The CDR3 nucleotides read TGTGCCAGCAGCGGGTTGGGGGGGGGGAATGAGCAGTTCTTC. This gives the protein CASSGLGGGNEQFF. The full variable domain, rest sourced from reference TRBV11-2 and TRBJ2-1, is EAGVAQSPRYKIIEKRQSVAFWCNPISGHATLYWYQQILGQGPKLLIQFQNNGVVDDSQLPKDRFSAERLKGVDSTLKIQPAKLEDSAVYLCASSGLGGGNEQFFGPGTRLTVL.